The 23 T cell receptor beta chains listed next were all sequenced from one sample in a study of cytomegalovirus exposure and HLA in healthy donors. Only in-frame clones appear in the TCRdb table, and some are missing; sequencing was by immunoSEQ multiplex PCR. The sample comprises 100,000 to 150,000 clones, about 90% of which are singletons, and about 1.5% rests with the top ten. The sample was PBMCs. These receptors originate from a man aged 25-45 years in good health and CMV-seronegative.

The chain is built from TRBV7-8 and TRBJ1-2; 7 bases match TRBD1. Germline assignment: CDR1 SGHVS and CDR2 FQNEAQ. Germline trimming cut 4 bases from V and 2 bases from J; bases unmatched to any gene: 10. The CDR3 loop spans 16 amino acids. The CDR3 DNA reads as TGTGCCAGCAGCTCACCCTCGGGACAGTACAACTATGGCTACACCTTC. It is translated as CASSSPSGQYNYGYTF.

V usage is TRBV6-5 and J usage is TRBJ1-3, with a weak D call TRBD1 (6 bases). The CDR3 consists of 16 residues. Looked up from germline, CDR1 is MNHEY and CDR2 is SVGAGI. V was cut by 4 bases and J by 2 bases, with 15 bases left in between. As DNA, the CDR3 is TGTGCCAGCAGTTCCGGGACACCCAGTCCTGGAAACACCATATATTTT. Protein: CASSSGTPSPGNTIYF.

The CDR3 DNA is TGTGCCAGTAGTATTTACGGGACGAACACCGGGGAGCTGTTTTTT. Translated, it gives CASSIYGTNTGELFF. The gene calls are TRBV19 and TRBJ2-2, with D possibly TRBD2 on 5 matching bases. CDR1 and CDR2 from the germline V gene are LNHDA and SQIVND (reference sequence). Trimming took 3 bases from V and 0 from J, leaving 8 bases between them. The CDR3 covers 15 residues.

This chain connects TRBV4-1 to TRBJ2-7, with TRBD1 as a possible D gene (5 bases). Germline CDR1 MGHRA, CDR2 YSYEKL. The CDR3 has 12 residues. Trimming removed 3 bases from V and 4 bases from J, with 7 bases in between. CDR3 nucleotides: TGCGCCAGCAGCCACTCAGGGTACGAGCAGTACTTC. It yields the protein CASSHSGYEQYF.

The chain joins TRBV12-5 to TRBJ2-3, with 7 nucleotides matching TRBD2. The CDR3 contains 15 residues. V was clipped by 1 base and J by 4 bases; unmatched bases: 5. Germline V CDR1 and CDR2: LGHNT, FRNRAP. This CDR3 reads CASGLGSGGADTQYF. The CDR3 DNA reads TGTGCTAGTGGTTTGGGGTCTGGGGGGGCAGATACGCAGTATTTT.

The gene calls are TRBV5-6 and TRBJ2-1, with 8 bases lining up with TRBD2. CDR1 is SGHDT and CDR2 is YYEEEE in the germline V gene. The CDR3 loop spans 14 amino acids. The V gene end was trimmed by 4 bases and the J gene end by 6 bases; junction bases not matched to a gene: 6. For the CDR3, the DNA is TGTGCCAGCAGCCCCGGGACTAGATTCAATGAGCAGTTCTTC. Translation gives CASSPGTRFNEQFF.

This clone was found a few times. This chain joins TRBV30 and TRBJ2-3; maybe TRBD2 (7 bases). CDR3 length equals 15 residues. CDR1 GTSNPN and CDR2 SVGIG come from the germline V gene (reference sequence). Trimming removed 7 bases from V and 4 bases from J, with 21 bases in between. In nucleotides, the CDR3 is TGTGCCTCCTGGCGGGGGCAAACTGAGTCAGATACGCAGTATTTT. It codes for CASWRGQTESDTQYF.

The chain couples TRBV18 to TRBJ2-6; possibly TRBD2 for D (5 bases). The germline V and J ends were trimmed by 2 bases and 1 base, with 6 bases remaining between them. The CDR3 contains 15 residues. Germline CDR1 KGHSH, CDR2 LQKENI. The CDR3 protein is CASSPGRSGANVLTF. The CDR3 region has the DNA TGTGCCAGCTCACCAGGGAGATCTGGGGCCAACGTCCTGACTTTC.

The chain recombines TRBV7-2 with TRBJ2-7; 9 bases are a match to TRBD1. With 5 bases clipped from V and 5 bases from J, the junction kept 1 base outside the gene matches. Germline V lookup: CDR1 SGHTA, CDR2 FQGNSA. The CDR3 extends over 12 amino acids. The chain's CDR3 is CASSRTGDEQYF. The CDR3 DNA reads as TGTGCCAGCAGCCGGACAGGGGACGAGCAGTACTTC.

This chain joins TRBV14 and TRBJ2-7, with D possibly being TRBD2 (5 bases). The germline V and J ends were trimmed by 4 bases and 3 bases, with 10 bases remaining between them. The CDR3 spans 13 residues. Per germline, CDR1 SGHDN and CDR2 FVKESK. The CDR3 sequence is CASSLRTYYEQYF. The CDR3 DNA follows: TGTGCCAGCAGCCTTCGGACTTACTACGAGCAGTACTTC.

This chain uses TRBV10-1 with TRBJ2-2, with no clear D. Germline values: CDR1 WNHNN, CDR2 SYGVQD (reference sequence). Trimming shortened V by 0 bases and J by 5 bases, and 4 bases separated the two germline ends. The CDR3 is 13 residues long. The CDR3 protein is CASSESATGELFF. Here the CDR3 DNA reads TGCGCCAGCAGTGAGTCTGCGACCGGGGAGCTGTTTTTT.

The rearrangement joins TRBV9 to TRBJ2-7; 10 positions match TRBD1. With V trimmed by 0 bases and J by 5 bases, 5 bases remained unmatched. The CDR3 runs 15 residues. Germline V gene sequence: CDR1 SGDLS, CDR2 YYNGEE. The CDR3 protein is CASSVGDRGGDEQYF. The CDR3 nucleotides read TGTGCCAGCAGCGTAGGGGACAGGGGAGGGGACGAGCAGTACTTC.

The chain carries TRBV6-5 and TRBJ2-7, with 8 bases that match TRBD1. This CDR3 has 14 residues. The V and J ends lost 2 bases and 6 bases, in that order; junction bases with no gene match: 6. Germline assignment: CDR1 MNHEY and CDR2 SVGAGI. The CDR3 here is CASSYGQGAVEQYF. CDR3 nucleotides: TGTGCCAGCAGTTACGGGCAGGGGGCGGTCGAGCAGTACTTC.

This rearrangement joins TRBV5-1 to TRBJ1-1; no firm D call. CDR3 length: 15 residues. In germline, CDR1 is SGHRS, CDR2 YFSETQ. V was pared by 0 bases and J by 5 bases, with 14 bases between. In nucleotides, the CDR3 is TGCGCCAGCAGCTTGGTACGGGGAGTCGGGACTGAAGCTTTCTTT. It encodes CASSLVRGVGTEAFF.

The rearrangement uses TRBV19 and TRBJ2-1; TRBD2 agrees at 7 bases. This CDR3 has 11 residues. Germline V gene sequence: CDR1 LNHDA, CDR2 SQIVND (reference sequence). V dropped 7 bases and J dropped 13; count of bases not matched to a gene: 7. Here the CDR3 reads CASTIGGSQFF. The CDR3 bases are TGTGCCAGTACCATCGGCGGGAGTCAGTTCTTC. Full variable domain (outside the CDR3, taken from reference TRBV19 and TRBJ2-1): DGGITQSPKYLFRKEGQNVTLSCEQNLNHDAMYWYRQDPGQGLRLIYYSQIVNDFQKGDIAEGYSVSREKKESFPLTVTSAQKNPTAFYLCASTIGGSQFFGPGTRLTVL.

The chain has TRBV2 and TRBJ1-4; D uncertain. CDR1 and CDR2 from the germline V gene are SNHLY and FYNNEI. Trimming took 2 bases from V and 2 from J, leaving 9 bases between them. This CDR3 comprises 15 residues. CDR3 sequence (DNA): TGTGCCAGCAGTGAACTCGGCAGGACTAATGAAAAACTGTTTTTT. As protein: CASSELGRTNEKLFF.

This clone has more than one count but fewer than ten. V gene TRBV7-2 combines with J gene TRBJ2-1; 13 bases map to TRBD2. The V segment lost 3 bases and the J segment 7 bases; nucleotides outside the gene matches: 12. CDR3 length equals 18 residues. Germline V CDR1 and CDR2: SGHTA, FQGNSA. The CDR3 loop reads CASSFHPSGLAGVNEQFF. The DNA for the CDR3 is TGTGCCAGCAGCTTTCACCCATCCGGACTAGCGGGAGTTAATGAGCAGTTCTTC.

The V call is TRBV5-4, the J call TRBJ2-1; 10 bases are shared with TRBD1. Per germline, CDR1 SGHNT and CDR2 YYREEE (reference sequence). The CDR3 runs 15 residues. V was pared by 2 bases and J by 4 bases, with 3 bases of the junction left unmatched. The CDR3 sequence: CASSFGTGEYNEQFF. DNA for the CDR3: TGTGCCAGCAGCTTCGGGACAGGGGAATACAATGAGCAGTTCTTC. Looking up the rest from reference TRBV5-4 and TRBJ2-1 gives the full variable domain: ETGVTQSPTHLIKTRGQQVTLRCSSQSGHNTVSWYQQALGQGPQFIFQYYREEENGRGNFPPRFSGLQFPNYSSELNVNALELDDSALYLCASSFGTGEYNEQFFGPGTRLTVL.

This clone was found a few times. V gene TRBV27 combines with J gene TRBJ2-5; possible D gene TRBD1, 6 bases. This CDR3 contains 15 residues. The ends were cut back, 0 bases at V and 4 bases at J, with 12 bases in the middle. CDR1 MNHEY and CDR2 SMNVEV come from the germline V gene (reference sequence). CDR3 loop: CASSLSLGAIETQYF. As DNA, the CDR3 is TGTGCCAGCAGTTTATCATTGGGGGCGATAGAGACCCAGTACTTC.

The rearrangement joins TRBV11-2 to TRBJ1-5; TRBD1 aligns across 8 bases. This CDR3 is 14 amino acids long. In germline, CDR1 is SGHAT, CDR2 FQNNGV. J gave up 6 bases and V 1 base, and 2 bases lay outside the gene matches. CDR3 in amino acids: CASSLAGGGQPQHF. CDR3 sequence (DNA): TGTGCCAGCAGCTTAGCAGGGGGCGGTCAGCCCCAGCATTTT.

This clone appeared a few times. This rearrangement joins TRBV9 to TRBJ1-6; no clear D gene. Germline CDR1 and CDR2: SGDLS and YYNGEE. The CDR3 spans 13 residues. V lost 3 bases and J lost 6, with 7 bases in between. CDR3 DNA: TGTGCCAGCAGCGAGAGGGTTAATTCACCCCTCCACTTT. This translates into CASSERVNSPLHF.

The CDR3 nucleotides are TGTGCCAGCAGCGTAAGCTTCTGGAGCGGGAGCTACAATGAGCAGTTCTTC. This codes for CASSVSFWSGSYNEQFF. The chain combines TRBV9 with TRBJ2-1; 8 positions match TRBD2. CDR3 length: 17 residues. From germline, CDR1 is SGDLS and CDR2 YYNGEE. V shed 1 base and J 3 bases; nucleotides not matched to a gene: 9. Combining the CDR3 with reference TRBV9 and TRBJ2-1 gives the whole variable domain DSGVTQTPKHLITATGQRVTLRCSPRSGDLSVYWYQQSLDQGLQFLIQYYNGEERAKGNILERFSAQQFPDLHSELNLSSLELGDSALYFCASSVSFWSGSYNEQFFGPGTRLTVL.

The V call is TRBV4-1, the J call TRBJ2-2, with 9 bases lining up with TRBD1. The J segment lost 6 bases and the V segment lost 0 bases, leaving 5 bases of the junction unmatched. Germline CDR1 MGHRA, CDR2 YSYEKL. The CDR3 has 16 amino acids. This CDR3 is CASSQEPRTGAGELFF. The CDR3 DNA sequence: TGCGCCAGCAGCCAAGAACCCCGGACAGGGGCCGGGGAGCTGTTTTTT.